Each of the 15 T cell receptor beta chains below was sequenced from the same sample in a study of blood T cell repertoires in COVID-19. Clones were sequenced by immunoSEQ multiplex PCR, and TCRdb holds only the in-frame ones, with some missing. In the table there are 150,000 to 200,000 clones, approximately 80% of which are singletons. Sequencing was performed on peripheral blood. Receptors originate from a woman in her fifties or sixties with active or convalescent COVID-19.

The chain couples TRBV28 to TRBJ2-7; tentatively, D is TRBD1 (6 bases). V lost 2 bases, J lost 2 bases, and 10 bases lay in between. Germline V gives CDR1 MDHEN, CDR2 SYDVKM. This CDR3 has 14 amino acids. CDR3 nucleotide sequence: TGTGCCAGCAGTTTAGAGGACAGAACCTACGAGCAGTACTTC. Protein sequence: CASSLEDRTYEQYF.

This clone was found a few times. The chain uses TRBV27 and TRBJ2-5; 7 bases fit TRBD1. Germline V gives CDR1 MNHEY, CDR2 SMNVEV (reference sequence). The CDR3 consists of 15 residues. The V and J ends lost 3 bases and 2 bases, in that order; junction bases with no gene match: 6. The CDR3: CASSFTGTAQETQYF. The CDR3 DNA reads as TGTGCCAGCAGTTTCACTGGGACAGCTCAAGAGACCCAGTACTTC.

The V call is TRBV24-1, the J call TRBJ2-5; 7 bases agree with TRBD2. CDR3 size: 16 residues. With V trimmed by 2 bases and J by 0 bases, 5 bases remained unmatched. Germline lookup yields CDR1 KGHDR and CDR2 SFDVKD. CDR3 protein: CATSDSGRENQETQYF. CDR3 in DNA: TGTGCCACCAGTGATTCAGGGCGGGAGAACCAAGAGACCCAGTACTTC.

The gene calls are TRBV25-1 and TRBJ1-2; 7 nucleotides align to TRBD1. The CDR3 extends over 16 amino acids. From germline, CDR1 is MGHDK and CDR2 SYGVNS. The trim removed 6 bases at V and 3 bases at J, leaving 13 bases unmatched. The chain's CDR3 is CASRPNRDSLHYGYTF. The CDR3 DNA follows: TGTGCCAGCAGGCCTAATAGGGACAGCCTCCACTATGGCTACACCTTC.

V usage is TRBV30 and J usage is TRBJ1-1; D perhaps matches TRBD1 (6 bases). This CDR3 is built from 17 residues. Per the germline V gene, CDR1 is GTSNPN and CDR2 is SVGIG (reference sequence). Trimming shortened V by 4 bases and J by 3 bases, and 24 bases separated the two germline ends. The CDR3 coding sequence is TGTGCCTGGACAACCCATTTTGGGGGGGCGATGTACACTGAAGCTTTCTTT. Translating it yields CAWTTHFGGAMYTEAFF. The variable domain in full, completed from reference TRBV30 and TRBJ1-1, reads SQTIHQWPATLVQPVGSPLSLECTVEGTSNPNLYWYRQAAGRGLQLLFYSVGIGQISSEVPQNLSASRPQDRQFILSSKKLLLSDSGFYLCAWTTHFGGAMYTEAFFGQGTRLTVV.

The rearrangement links TRBV28 to TRBJ2-1; 13 nucleotides agree with TRBD2. Trimming removed 6 bases from V and 10 bases from J; junction bases left unmatched: 15. The germline V gene encodes CDR1 MDHEN and CDR2 SYDVKM. This CDR3 region has 17 residues. The CDR3 region is CASRLRTSGGPADEQFF. In nucleotides, the CDR3 is TGTGCCAGCAGGCTTAGGACTAGCGGGGGTCCCGCGGACGAGCAGTTCTTC. Drawing the rest from reference TRBV28 and TRBJ2-1, the complete variable domain is DVKVTQSSRYLVKRTGEKVFLECVQDMDHENMFWYRQDPGLGLRLIYFSYDVKMKEKGDIPEGYSVSREKKERFSLILESASTNQTSMYLCASRLRTSGGPADEQFFGPGTRLTVL.

The CDR3 region is CASRQGSYQPQHF. The CDR3 DNA follows: TGTGCCAGCAGACAGGGGTCGTATCAGCCCCAGCATTTT. The rearrangement joins TRBV6-6 to TRBJ1-5; 7 bases map to TRBD1. CDR1 MNHNY and CDR2 SVGAGI come from the germline V gene (reference sequence). Trimming at V came to 6 bases and at J to 5 bases, leaving 4 bases not matched to a gene. This CDR3 comprises 13 residues.

This clone was counted only a few times. The chain carries TRBV6-1 and TRBJ1-6, with D perhaps matching TRBD1 (5 bases). CDR3 length: 12 amino acids. The V end lost 1 base, the J end lost 10 bases, and 5 bases lay between the germline ends. Germline V gives CDR1 MNHNS, CDR2 SASEGT. CDR3 residues: CASSEEGSPLHF. The CDR3 bases are TGTGCCAGCAGTGAAGAGGGGTCACCCCTCCACTTT.

The sample holds a few counts of this clone. This chain joins TRBV7-3 and TRBJ2-2; the D is unclear. This CDR3 region has 15 residues. CDR1 and CDR2 (germline): SGHTA, FQGTGA. V was shortened by 0 bases and J by 4 bases, with 9 bases between the two germline ends. The CDR3 reads CASSLTSGFTGELFF. CDR3 nucleotide sequence: TGTGCCAGCAGCTTAACCTCGGGTTTCACCGGGGAGCTGTTTTTT.

The chain links TRBV18 to TRBJ2-1, with 8 positions matching TRBD1. The junction had 3 bases not matched to a gene; V was cut back by 3 bases and J by 5 bases. The CDR3 spans 14 residues. Germline V gene sequence: CDR1 KGHSH, CDR2 LQKENI. This CDR3 reads CASSPGTGNNEQFF. The CDR3 region has the DNA TGTGCCAGCTCACCCGGGACAGGCAACAATGAGCAGTTCTTC.

This clone was seen only once. This chain uses TRBV30 with TRBJ1-1; 10 bases are a match to TRBD1. This CDR3 is built from 15 residues. Germline-derived CDR1 and CDR2 are GTSNPN and SVGIG (reference sequence). The CDR3 region has the DNA TGTGTCCTGAGACAGGGGGCGCGGGTCATCACTGAAGCTTTCTTT. Its translation: CVLRQGARVITEAFF.

V and J are TRBV19 and TRBJ1-2, with TRBD1 matching over 7 bases. CDR3 length: 14 amino acids. Unmatched junction bases numbered 13, after V lost 7 bases and J lost 8 bases. Per germline, CDR1 LNHDA and CDR2 SQIVND (reference sequence). Here the CDR3 reads CASNQGQAPVGYTF. CDR3 nucleotide sequence: TGTGCCAGTAACCAAGGACAGGCTCCCGTAGGCTACACCTTC.

The V gene is TRBV19, the J gene TRBJ1-2; D is undetermined. CDR1 is LNHDA, CDR2 SQIVND, per germline (reference sequence). The germline V and J ends were trimmed by 7 bases and 6 bases, with 9 bases remaining between them. This CDR3 comprises 11 residues. CDR3 DNA: TGTGCCAGTATCGGGGATCATGGCTACACCTTC. This gives the protein CASIGDHGYTF. The full variable domain, rest sourced from reference TRBV19 and TRBJ1-2, is DGGITQSPKYLFRKEGQNVTLSCEQNLNHDAMYWYRQDPGQGLRLIYYSQIVNDFQKGDIAEGYSVSREKKESFPLTVTSAQKNPTAFYLCASIGDHGYTFGSGTRLTVV.

CDR3 loop: CASSQAARGLGYTF. The CDR3 coding sequence is TGTGCCAGCAGCCAAGCAGCCAGGGGTTTGGGTTACACCTTC. This chain joins TRBV3-1 (or the pseudogene TRBV3-2) and TRBJ1-2, with D tentatively TRBD1 (6 bases). Germline V gene sequence: CDR1 LGHDT, CDR2 YNNKEL (reference sequence). Trimming shortened V by 1 base and J by 11 bases, and 17 bases separated the two germline ends. This CDR3 is built from 14 residues.

This clone has a handful of counts. The CDR3 DNA reads as TGTGCCAGCCGCGACAGTTTCTCTGGAAACACCATATATTTT. Protein product: CASRDSFSGNTIYF. The rearrangement joins TRBV19 to TRBJ1-3; perhaps TRBD1 as D (5 bases). CDR3 size: 14 residues. The V end was cut by 9 bases, the J end by 0 bases, with 12 bases between. Germline-derived CDR1 and CDR2 are LNHDA and SQIVND (reference sequence).